The T cell receptor (beta chain) described here comes from a study of T cells in Graves' hyperthyroidism and ophthalmopathy. Notes on the study in general: Blood held most thyroid clonotypes expanded above 0.001 frequency.

Germline assignment: CDR1 SGHAT and CDR2 FQDESV (reference sequence). V lost 2 bases to trimming and J lost 4 bases, with 20 bases between them. This CDR3 spans 17 amino acids. RNA transcripts yielded amplified TCR beta CDR3 regions. The HTBI set primed first-round TCR CDR3 RT-PCR. One entry per CDR3 protein, called by TCRdb with MiXCR from the multiplex PCR reads. The sample records 480,000 or so distinct CDR3 sequences, over 35% being singletons. About this clonotype itself: Its antigen is still unknown.

The sequencing sample was made of peripheral blood or thyroid tissue (not recorded which). The TCR sequence derives from an adult woman with Graves' disease, either hyperthyroidism or ophthalmopathy (not recorded which). J is TRBJ1-1 and V is TRBV11-1, with D perhaps TRBD1 (6 bases). The DNA of the CDR3 is TGTGCCAGCAGCTTAAAGGGGGGCAGGGAAAGGGTCACTGAAGCTTTCTTT. Residues: CASSLKGGRERVTEAFF. The variable domain in full, completed from reference TRBV11-1 and TRBJ1-1, reads EAEVAQSPRYKITEKSQAVAFWCDPISGHATLYWYRQILGQGPELLVQFQDESVVDDSQLPKDRFSAERLKGVDSTLKIQPAELGDSAMYLCASSLKGGRERVTEAFFGQGTRLTVV.